This TCR beta chain emerged from a study of CD8 T cells in ankylosing spondylitis. The study, taken as a whole, reports: One TCR beta motif, made up of several highly homologous variants, appeared characteristic of ankylosing spondylitis blood. Significantly higher representation of disease-linked clones was reported for matched ankylosing spondylitis synovial fluid. Those disease-linked clones were CD8+; they were also relatively rare in peripheral blood. A number of the motif variants had already been described in reactive arthritis synovial fluid and blood.

This clonotype turned up a few times. The antigen remains unidentified. In making TCR beta libraries, quantitative 5'-RACE with molecular barcodes was used. TCRdb processed the 5' RACE reads anew with MiXCR; each CDR3 protein has one entry. The data show about 700,000 distinct CDR3 sequences, with roughly 19% seen just once and under 20% held by the top ten. The germline CDR1 and CDR2 sequences are MDHEN and SYDVKM. V lost 7 bases and J 5 bases, leaving 14 bases between the germline ends. The CDR3 is 14 residues long. The origin of this receptor is a male donor with ankylosing spondylitis. The specimen sequenced was blood, either unsorted or a sorted T cell fraction (not recorded which). The chain has TRBV28 and TRBJ1-4; no clear D. CDR3 sequence reads: CASTDAGSNEKLFF. The CDR3 DNA follows: TGTGCCAGCACAGATGCCGGGTCCAATGAAAAACTGTTTTTT.